These 31 T cell receptor beta chains were sequenced from one sample in a study of blood T cell repertoires in COVID-19. Assay used: immunoSEQ multiplex PCR; TCRdb lists only in-frame clones, some missing. The sample lists about 160,000 clones, approximately 82% occurring once. The sample taken for sequencing was peripheral blood. The receptors were sampled from a woman aged 80 or over with acute or convalescent COVID-19.

DNA of the CDR3: TGTGCCAGCAGTCATTGGGGACAGGGCCCCTACGAGCAGTACTTC. Its protein product is CASSHWGQGPYEQYF. The rearrangement joins TRBV6-5 to TRBJ2-7; 9 bases agree with TRBD1. Germline trimming cut 5 bases from V and 2 bases from J; bases unmatched to any gene: 7. This CDR3 is 15 amino acids long. Germline V gives CDR1 MNHEY, CDR2 SVGAGI.

The V gene is TRBV18, the J gene TRBJ1-6, with 7 bases aligning to TRBD1. The CDR3 covers 14 residues. CDR1 and CDR2 (germline): KGHSH, LQKENI. V gave up 6 bases and J gave up 8 bases; unmatched junction bases: 7. The CDR3, as DNA: TGTGCCAGCTCTGCGACAGGGAAGGATTCACCCCTCCACTTT. It is translated as CASSATGKDSPLHF.

This sequence joins TRBV19 and TRBJ1-5; D might be TRBD1 (6 bases). Trimming took 2 bases from V and 5 from J, leaving 19 bases between them. This CDR3 region has 17 residues. CDR1 and CDR2 (germline): LNHDA, SQIVND (reference sequence). CDR3 coding DNA: TGTGCCAGTAGTATACGAGTTGCGGGCAGGGGAGATCAGCCCCAGCATTTT. This sequence encodes CASSIRVAGRGDQPQHF.

CDR3 sequence reads: CASSSDRRGYGYTF. The DNA for the CDR3 is TGTGCCAGCAGCTCGGACAGGAGGGGTTATGGCTACACCTTC. The V and J genes are TRBV7-2 and TRBJ1-2; 7 bases match TRBD1. CDR1 SGHTA and CDR2 FQGNSA come from the germline V gene. The CDR3 is 14 amino acids. V shed 4 bases and J 5 bases; nucleotides not matched to a gene: 7.

This rearrangement joins TRBV7-8 to TRBJ2-7, with 7 bases that match TRBD2. The trim removed 1 base at V and 3 bases at J, leaving 6 bases unmatched. Germline CDR1 is SGHVS and CDR2 is FQNEAQ. The CDR3 sequence is 15 residues long. The CDR3 DNA sequence: TGTGCCAGCAGCTTAGGGCTAGCGGAATACTACGAGCAGTACTTC. This sequence encodes CASSLGLAEYYEQYF.

The sample holds one count of this clone. The rearrangement links TRBV9 to TRBJ1-2; 8 nucleotides line up with TRBD1. The CDR3 has 16 amino acids. With 3 bases clipped from V and 7 bases from J, the junction kept 14 bases outside the gene matches. From germline, CDR1 is SGDLS and CDR2 YYNGEE. The CDR3 DNA sequence: TGTGCCAGCAGCGCCCAGGGGGCAACTTTTACTGGTGGCTACACCTTC. Translated, it gives CASSAQGATFTGGYTF.

V usage is TRBV2 and J usage is TRBJ2-7; tentatively, D is TRBD2 (6 bases). Per the germline V gene, CDR1 is SNHLY and CDR2 is FYNNEI. This CDR3 is 13 amino acids long. V was cut by 4 bases and J by 5 bases, with 12 bases left in between. Here the CDR3 reads CASSGLDFHEQYF. CDR3 in DNA: TGTGCCAGCAGTGGACTAGATTTCCACGAGCAGTACTTC.

The CDR3 spells CASSLDGQNTGELFF. The CDR3 DNA follows: TGCGCCAGCAGCTTGGACGGACAGAACACCGGGGAGCTGTTTTTT. The chain links TRBV5-1 to TRBJ2-2; D is possibly TRBD1 (5 bases). The CDR3 totals 15 residues. CDR1 is SGHRS, CDR2 YFSETQ, per germline. V gave up 0 bases and J gave up 1 base, with 7 bases separating them.

The chain couples TRBV6-5 to TRBJ2-5; D unclear. The V and J ends lost 5 bases and 0 bases respectively, with 13 bases between them. Germline V gives CDR1 MNHEY, CDR2 SVGAGI. The CDR3 is 15 amino acids. CDR3 bases: TGTGCCAGCAGTCCCCAGATTTGGTACCAAGAGACCCAGTACTTC. This gives the protein CASSPQIWYQETQYF.

This chain links TRBV18 with TRBJ1-1; D perhaps matches TRBD1 (5 bases). Germline loops: CDR1 KGHSH, CDR2 LQKENI. V gave up 1 base and J gave up 1 base, with 13 bases separating them. The CDR3 extends over 16 amino acids. CDR3 in amino acids: CASSPRGGQGNTEAFF. The CDR3 nucleotides are TGTGCCAGCTCACCACGGGGAGGGCAGGGGAACACTGAAGCTTTCTTT.

Points on this clone: The identical CDR3 is also encoded by other nucleotide sequences in the sample. The chain joins TRBV11-2 to TRBJ1-5, with 12 bases aligning to TRBD1. Trimming cost V 1 base and J 6 bases; bases outside gene matches: 4. Per the germline V gene, CDR1 is SGHAT and CDR2 is FQNNGV. The CDR3 totals 16 residues. The CDR3 DNA sequence: TGTGCCAGCAGCTTAGGGGACAGGGGGCTAGGTCAGCCCCAGCATTTT. Encoded protein: CASSLGDRGLGQPQHF.

The J gene is TRBJ2-1, the V gene TRBV11-2, with a weak D call TRBD1 (6 bases). V was shortened by 5 bases and J by 6 bases, with 14 bases between the two germline ends. The V gene's germline CDR1 is SGHAT and CDR2 FQNNGV. The CDR3 is 14 amino acids. The CDR3 reads CASSDPTGSNEQFF. The CDR3 DNA is TGTGCCAGCAGCGATCCAACAGGGTCCAATGAGCAGTTCTTC.

The chain is built from TRBV2 and TRBJ1-1, with 8 nucleotides matching TRBD1. CDR1 SNHLY and CDR2 FYNNEI come from the germline V gene. CDR3 length equals 15 residues. With 6 bases clipped from V and 5 bases from J, the junction kept 11 bases outside the gene matches. The CDR3 sequence is CASSPSTGGRTEAFF. CDR3 nucleotide sequence: TGTGCCAGCAGCCCCTCTACAGGGGGGAGGACTGAAGCTTTCTTT.

This clone showed up just once. The J gene is TRBJ1-4, the V gene TRBV6-5; 7 bases align to TRBD1. The CDR3 runs to 14 residues. In germline, CDR1 is MNHEY, CDR2 SVGAGI. Germline trimming cut 7 bases from V and 2 bases from J; bases unmatched to any gene: 4. CDR3 amino acids: CASNPTGTNEKLFF. The CDR3 bases are TGTGCCAGCAACCCGACAGGGACTAATGAAAAACTGTTTTTT.

The gene calls are TRBV30 and TRBJ2-1; D is unclear. The ends were cut back, 0 bases at V and 12 bases at J, with 12 bases in the middle. From germline, CDR1 is GTSNPN and CDR2 SVGIG (reference sequence). This CDR3 has 12 amino acids. Here the CDR3 DNA reads TGTGCCTGGAGTGTTCAGGCCGTTGGGCAGTTCTTC. This gives the protein CAWSVQAVGQFF.

The rearrangement links TRBV3-1 (or the pseudogene TRBV3-2) to TRBJ1-1, with D hard to call. CDR3 length: 13 amino acids. Germline loops: CDR1 LGHDT, CDR2 YNNKEL (reference sequence). Trimming cost V 1 base and J 4 bases, with 7 bases left between them. The CDR3 region has the DNA TGTGCCAGCAGCCAAGGGAGGGCCACTGAAGCTTTCTTT. This translates into CASSQGRATEAFF.

The chain carries TRBV11-2 and TRBJ2-3; maybe TRBD2 (6 bases). CDR1 SGHAT and CDR2 FQNNGV come from the germline V gene. CDR3 length: 16 amino acids. V was cut by 3 bases and J by 0 bases, with 13 bases left in between. The chain's CDR3 is CASSFNSGPSTDTQYF. CDR3 bases: TGTGCCAGCAGCTTTAACAGCGGGCCCAGCACAGATACGCAGTATTTT.

This clone has only a few counts. V and J are TRBV7-9 and TRBJ1-1; tentative D call: TRBD1 (5 bases). The length of the CDR3 is 15 residues. The V gene lost 1 base and the J gene lost 6 bases, with 15 bases spanning the gap. Germline V gene data show CDR1 as SEHNR and CDR2 as FQNEAQ (reference sequence). The CDR3, as DNA: TGTGCCAGCAGCTTAGTCGCGCCAGGGCGTCCTGAAGCTTTCTTT. Amino acids: CASSLVAPGRPEAFF.

The chain carries TRBV9 and TRBJ1-4; D is undetermined. Germline assignment: CDR1 SGDLS and CDR2 YYNGEE. Trimming cost V 3 bases and J 8 bases, with 14 bases left between them. The CDR3 is made up of 14 amino acids. The CDR3 DNA reads TGTGCCAGCAGCGGAGGGATCCTGGGGGAAAAACTGTTTTTT. This gives the protein CASSGGILGEKLFF.

This clone was seen a single time. This chain connects TRBV19 to TRBJ2-3; 8 nucleotides match TRBD1. CDR3 length equals 16 residues. From germline, CDR1 is LNHDA and CDR2 SQIVND (reference sequence). Losses at the gene ends were 2 bases for V and 1 base for J; bases not matched to a gene: 5. CDR3 sequence reads: CASSISGRGRTDTQYF. In DNA, the CDR3 is TGTGCCAGTAGTATAAGTGGCAGGGGGCGCACAGATACGCAGTATTTT. The entire variable domain, with the rest obtained from reference TRBV19 and TRBJ2-3, is as follows: DGGITQSPKYLFRKEGQNVTLSCEQNLNHDAMYWYRQDPGQGLRLIYYSQIVNDFQKGDIAEGYSVSREKKESFPLTVTSAQKNPTAFYLCASSISGRGRTDTQYFGPGTRLTVL.

The V gene is TRBV28, the J gene TRBJ1-6; 10 nucleotides align to TRBD1. From germline, CDR1 is MDHEN and CDR2 SYDVKM. The CDR3 runs 15 residues. J gave up 10 bases and V 3 bases, and 6 bases lay outside the gene matches. CDR3 loop: CASSLPGQGISPLHF. In DNA, the CDR3 is TGTGCCAGCAGTTTGCCGGGACAGGGGATCTCACCCCTCCACTTT.

This clone was seen just once. The chain employs TRBV2 and TRBJ1-1; 9 bases line up with TRBD1. J lost 2 bases, V lost 6 bases, and 4 bases had no gene match. This CDR3 has 14 amino acids. Germline V CDR1 and CDR2: SNHLY, FYNNEI. Written as DNA, the CDR3 is TGTGCCAGCAGGGGGGACAGGGCTAACACTGAAGCTTTCTTT. Translated: CASRGDRANTEAFF.

A few counts support this clone. The chain uses TRBV7-6 and TRBJ1-5; D ambiguous. This CDR3 is built from 15 residues. V was trimmed by 1 base and J by 4 bases, leaving 11 bases between them. The germline CDR1 and CDR2 sequences are SGHVS and FNYEAQ. This CDR3 reads CASSLEAGFNQPQHF. In nucleotides, the CDR3 is TGTGCCAGCAGCTTAGAGGCAGGCTTTAATCAGCCCCAGCATTTT.

CDR3 nucleotide sequence: TGTGCCAGCAGTGAAATACAGGGTAGCAATCAGCCCCAGCATTTT. This codes for CASSEIQGSNQPQHF. The genes are TRBV6-1 and TRBJ1-5; D possibly corresponds to TRBD1 (6 bases). Trimming took off 2 bases at V and 0 bases at J, with 8 bases between the two ends. This CDR3 is 15 amino acids long. Germline V gene lookup returns CDR1 MNHNS and CDR2 SASEGT.

The chain couples TRBV11-2 to TRBJ1-3; 7 bases map to TRBD1. Looked up from germline, CDR1 is SGHAT and CDR2 is FQNNGV. Trimming at V came to 11 bases and at J to 0 bases, leaving 4 bases not matched to a gene. This CDR3 is 13 amino acids long. CDR3 nucleotide sequence: TGTGCCGACAGGGAGACCTCTGGAAACACCATATATTTT. Protein: CADRETSGNTIYF.

This clone has only a few counts. This sequence joins TRBV5-1 and TRBJ2-7; 8 bases fit TRBD1. Germline-derived CDR1 and CDR2 are SGHRS and YFSETQ. This CDR3 region has 14 residues. V shed 5 bases and J 1 base; nucleotides not matched to a gene: 5. CDR3: CASRRGQGSYEQYF. The CDR3 DNA sequence: TGCGCCAGCAGACGAGGACAGGGATCCTACGAGCAGTACTTC. The full variable domain, with the rest looked up from reference TRBV5-1 and TRBJ2-7, is KAGVTQTPRYLIKTRGQQVTLSCSPISGHRSVSWYQQTPGQGLQFLFEYFSETQRNKGNFPGRFSGRQFSNSRSEMNVSTLELGDSALYLCASRRGQGSYEQYFGPGTRLTVT.

This chain joins TRBV19 and TRBJ2-7; 10 nucleotides line up with TRBD2. The V gene end was trimmed by 6 bases and the J gene end by 6 bases; junction bases not matched to a gene: 11. The germline V gene has CDR1 LNHDA and CDR2 SQIVND (reference sequence). The CDR3 is 15 amino acids. CDR3 sequence reads: CASSVSSGRAREQYF. DNA of the CDR3: TGTGCCAGTAGCGTTTCGAGCGGGAGGGCACGCGAGCAGTACTTC.

V is TRBV9 and J is TRBJ2-6; weak D call: TRBD2 (6 bases). CDR3 length: 16 amino acids. Germline V gives CDR1 SGDLS, CDR2 YYNGEE. Trimming left V 0 bases short and J 2 bases short, with 9 bases between. The CDR3 DNA follows: TGTGCCAGCAGCGTAGCTGGAGGGGCTGGGGCCAACGTCCTGACTTTC. Its protein product is CASSVAGGAGANVLTF.

J is TRBJ1-2 and V is TRBV7-8; D unclear. The CDR3 runs 14 residues. V gave up 4 bases and J gave up 2 bases, with 11 bases separating them. Germline CDR1 and CDR2: SGHVS and FQNEAQ. The CDR3 DNA is TGTGCCAGCAGCTCTCCGGGCGGGAACTATGGCTACACCTTC. This encodes CASSSPGGNYGYTF.

The gene calls are TRBV11-2 and TRBJ2-5; 7 nucleotides line up with TRBD2. J lost 5 bases, V lost 6 bases, and 18 bases had no gene match. The V gene's germline CDR1 is SGHAT and CDR2 FQNNGV. The CDR3 covers 17 residues. The CDR3 nucleotides are TGTGCCAGCAGGTTTTCAGTTTCGGGGGGTCGAGGGGAGACCCAGTACTTC. Translation gives CASRFSVSGGRGETQYF.

J is TRBJ2-1 and V is TRBV4-1; 10 bases agree with TRBD2. CDR3 length equals 16 residues. Germline V CDR1 and CDR2: MGHRA, YSYEKL. With 4 bases clipped from V and 9 bases from J, the junction kept 12 bases outside the gene matches. CDR3 loop: CASSPQALAGRGEQFF. CDR3 sequence (DNA): TGCGCCAGCAGCCCACAGGCACTAGCGGGGAGAGGTGAGCAGTTCTTC.